The sequence of this T cell receptor beta chain was determined in a study of T cell repertoires in cytomegalovirus infection. General study points: HLA-C-restricted CMV clonotypes gave the most frequent clonotype in two of eight donors.

There are many counts of this clonotype. Its antigen is unidentified. The CDR3 is 13 amino acids. V was pared by 3 bases and J by 6 bases, with 8 bases between. Germline loops: CDR1 SGHNT, CDR2 YENEEA. A single record per CDR3 protein comes from TCRdb applying MiXCR to the reads. The table has some 300,000 distinct CDR3 sequences, 9.6% seen once. This receptor was obtained from a human donor in good health (CMV status not recorded). Some clones in this sample may be carry-over from other donors' samples. The gene calls are TRBV11-3 and TRBJ2-2, with D unresolved. Material for sequencing was PBMCs. DNA for the CDR3: TGTGCCAGCAGCTTTTACGGGTCCGGGGAGCTGTTTTTT. The encoded protein is CASSFYGSGELFF. Complete variable domain (other parts from reference TRBV11-3 and TRBJ2-2): EAGVVQSPRYKIIEKKQPVAFWCNPISGHNTLYWYLQNLGQGPELLIRYENEEAVDDSQLPKDRFSAERLKGVDSTLKIQPAELGDSAVYLCASSFYGSGELFFGEGSRLTVL.